The clone carrying this T cell receptor (beta chain) was picked up a small number of times. The antigen is undetermined. TCRdb called the reads again in MiXCR, with one record for every CDR3 protein. The repertoire includes approximately 750,000 distinct CDR3 sequences, 35% of them detected once, and more than 2.5% sits in the top ten. This sample was taken from a study of T cell repertoires in cytomegalovirus infection. V shed 7 bases and J shed 0 bases, with 14 bases lying between them. From germline, CDR1 is SGHRS and CDR2 YFSETQ. The CDR3 sequence is 14 residues long. The study, taken as a whole, reports: HLA-C-restricted CMV clonotypes gave the most frequent clonotype in two of eight donors. Cumulative frequency (of public TCR beta family members) identified carriers of CMV plus the relevant HLA.

The sequencing input was PBMCs. V is TRBV5-1 and J is TRBJ2-7; a possible D gene is TRBD1 (6 bases). The clonotype was recovered from a human donor in good health (CMV status not recorded). Some clones in this sample may be carry-over from other donors' samples. The CDR3 protein is CASRDRTASYEQYF. In nucleotides, the CDR3 is TGCGCCAGCCGTGACCGGACAGCCTCCTACGAGCAGTACTTC.